The 10 T cell receptor beta chains below come from one sample, sequenced in a study of post-analysis software for immune sequencing data. Regarding the study as a whole: When patients were compared with controls, 5 or 6 TRBV segments were more frequent, TRBV5-6, TRBV5-1 and TRBV20-1 among them.

Included in the TCR beta cDNA libraries were unique molecular identifiers. MiXCR, run by TCRdb on the PCR reads, gives a single entry per CDR3 protein. The sample consists of more than 500,000 distinct CDR3 sequences, around a third of them appearing once. These receptors are not linked to any known antigen. The sample consisted of blood. These receptors were taken from a girl between 2 and 17 years old with multiple sclerosis.

This clonotype was counted between two and nine times. This rearrangement joins TRBV2 to TRBJ2-5; possibly TRBD2 for D (5 bases). The length of the CDR3 is 14 residues. With 3 bases removed from V and 2 bases from J, the gap between germline ends came to 10 bases. Looked up from germline, CDR1 is SNHLY and CDR2 is FYNNEI. The CDR3 reads CASSERAYQETQYF. CDR3 DNA sequence: TGTGCCAGCAGTGAGAGGGCTTATCAAGAGACCCAGTACTTC.

This chain links TRBV11-2 with TRBJ2-7; D not resolved. This CDR3 has 14 amino acids. Trimming removed 2 bases from V and 0 bases from J, with 8 bases in between. The germline V gene has CDR1 SGHAT and CDR2 FQNNGV. CDR3 DNA: TGTGCCAGCAGCTTATTTTCCAGCTCCTACGAGCAGTACTTC. This translates into CASSLFSSSYEQYF.

V and J are TRBV10-3 and TRBJ2-3; 10 positions match TRBD1. The V segment lost 9 bases and the J segment 6 bases; nucleotides outside the gene matches: 3. This CDR3 contains 12 residues. Germline-derived CDR1 and CDR2 are ENHRY and SYGVKD. CDR3 DNA: TGTGCCATTCGGACAGGGGGGGATACGCAGTATTTT. Translating it yields CAIRTGGDTQYF.

This clonotype was detected only a few times. The chain recombines TRBV14 with TRBJ2-5, with 9 nucleotides matching TRBD2. The germline V gene encodes CDR1 SGHDN and CDR2 FVKESK. The J segment lost 0 bases and the V segment lost 2 bases, leaving 4 bases of the junction unmatched. The CDR3 is made up of 16 amino acids. CDR3 residues: CASSQRLAVYQETQYF. CDR3 nucleotide sequence: TGTGCCAGCAGCCAACGACTAGCGGTATACCAAGAGACCCAGTACTTC.

The V gene is TRBV20-1, the J gene TRBJ2-5; the D call may be TRBD1 or TRBD2 (5 bases each). Trimming took 1 base from V and 4 from J, leaving 16 bases between them. This CDR3 comprises 15 residues. Germline V lookup: CDR1 DFQATT, CDR2 SNEGSKA (reference sequence). For the CDR3, the DNA is TGCAGTGCTAGAGGATATACTAGAAGGGGAGAGACCCAGTACTTC. Protein: CSARGYTRRGETQYF.

The V call is TRBV24-1, the J call TRBJ2-1, with D possibly matching TRBD2 (6 bases). Germline V gene sequence: CDR1 KGHDR, CDR2 SFDVKD. V shed 4 bases and J shed 8 bases, with 14 bases lying between them. The CDR3 runs 14 residues. This chain's CDR3 is CATSDPAGSDEQFF. The CDR3 DNA is TGTGCCACCAGTGACCCCGCGGGGAGCGATGAGCAGTTCTTC.

At least ten counts were recorded for this clonotype. The rearrangement links TRBV5-1 to TRBJ2-7; possible D gene TRBD2, 6 bases. The CDR3 is made up of 13 amino acids. Trimming stripped 1 base from V and 6 bases from J, with 11 bases between. CDR1 is SGHRS, CDR2 YFSETQ, per germline. The CDR3 DNA sequence: TGCGCCAGCAGCTTGACACGGCGGGGCGAGCAGTACTTC. It translates to CASSLTRRGEQYF.

This clonotype was observed a few times. This chain connects TRBV5-1 to TRBJ2-3; 8 bases line up with TRBD2. Trimming removed 4 bases from V and 4 bases from J; junction bases left unmatched: 5. The CDR3 is 14 residues long. Germline CDR1 and CDR2: SGHRS and YFSETQ. CDR3 residues: CASSVLAEADTQYF. CDR3 nucleotides: TGCGCCAGCAGCGTACTAGCGGAAGCAGATACGCAGTATTTT.

This chain joins TRBV7-9 and TRBJ2-1; perhaps D is TRBD1 or TRBD2 (5 bases each). The CDR3 has 17 residues. The V and J ends lost 4 bases and 0 bases respectively, with 16 bases between them. CDR1 and CDR2 (germline): SEHNR, FQNEAQ (reference sequence). CDR3 sequence: CASSYQPGPSSYNEQFF. CDR3 bases: TGTGCCAGCAGCTACCAACCGGGACCGAGCTCCTACAATGAGCAGTTCTTC.

This rearrangement joins TRBV10-2 to TRBJ2-7, with D perhaps matching TRBD2 (5 bases). CDR1 and CDR2 from the germline V gene are WSHSY and SAAADI. Trimming took off 2 bases at V and 10 bases at J, with 18 bases between the two ends. CDR3 length equals 14 residues. CDR3 in DNA: TGCGCCAGCAGTGAGGGAGTAGCGACTCGAACCCAGTACTTC. This sequence encodes CASSEGVATRTQYF.